This TCR beta chain was profiled in a study of blood T cell repertoires in COVID-19. Overall study: From the United States, Italy and Spain came samples of acute and convalescent COVID-19.

With V trimmed by 10 bases and J by 3 bases, 5 bases remained unmatched. The CDR3 runs 13 residues. CDR1 is LNHDA and CDR2 is SQIVND in the germline V gene (reference sequence). This clone was picked up one time. Original processing notes: Reference gene primers were amplified, and this amplification served to estimate nucleated cell counts. Libraries were prepared by immunoSEQ multiplex PCR; TCRdb keeps only in-frame clonotypes and omits some of them. The DNA gave D and trimming, while V, J and clone size come from that table. The sample carries tens of thousands of clones, 82% recorded once. The specimen sequenced was peripheral blood. This TCR came from a woman in her sixties or seventies with acute or convalescent COVID-19. This chain uses TRBV19 with TRBJ2-3, with 9 bases lining up with TRBD2. DNA for the CDR3: TGTGCCATCTCACTAGCGGGTACAGATACGCAGTATTTT. Protein sequence: CAISLAGTDTQYF.